Sequencing of this TCR beta chain was carried out in a study of blood T cells in healthy people across ages. A sample-barcoded 5' primer and a J-beta primer mix were used in a second PCR of roughly 6 to 11 cycles. Each of the samples gave a minimum of 3 million paired-end reads that contained CDR3. A single record per CDR3 protein comes from TCRdb applying MiXCR to the 5' RACE reads. The top ten hold 7% to 9% of the sample, which has about 1.5 million distinct CDR3 sequences, around 42% seen once. A note on this clonotype: Its antigen is not identified. At one end the junction does not follow the germline gene, possibly because of a read error.

This CDR3 has 14 residues. Germline values: CDR1 MNHNY, CDR2 SVGAGI (reference sequence). The study recruited healthy Caucasian donors from Russia who were aged roughly 6 to 95. Total RNA, at least 5 micrograms per sample, came from PBMCs. General study points: The authors considered diversity estimates from one million T cells to be underestimates.

The sample comprised blood. The chain carries TRBV6-6 and TRBJ1-1; 12 bases match TRBD1. The origin of this receptor is a woman aged 18-29 years in good health. CDR3 in amino acids: CAGRGQGAHREAFF. The CDR3 nucleotides are TGTGCCGGCAGGGGACAGGGGGCGCATAGAGAAGCTTTCTTT.